These 29 T cell receptor beta chains originate from one sample sequenced in a study of CD8 T cells in ankylosing spondylitis. TCRdb re-analysed the 5' RACE reads in MiXCR, keeping a single row per CDR3 protein. The table includes 230,000 or so distinct CDR3 sequences, roughly 18% detected once. The sequenced sample consisted of blood, either unsorted or a sorted T cell fraction (not recorded which). The receptors were gathered from a male donor with ankylosing spondylitis or in good health (not recorded which).

The sample holds many counts of this clonotype. The chain carries TRBV6-1 and TRBJ2-7, with TRBD2 matching over 10 bases. The V segment lost 6 bases and the J segment 2 bases; nucleotides outside the gene matches: 7. This CDR3 region has 15 residues. Germline V lookup: CDR1 MNHNS, CDR2 SASEGT. Written as DNA, the CDR3 is TGTGCCAGCAGCCAAGCGGGGGGGAGGGCCTACGAGCAGTACTTC. It translates to CASSQAGGRAYEQYF.

This clonotype was seen a handful of times. In DNA, the CDR3 is TGCGCCAGCGAAGACGCAGGGGGCGCGAAGGACACCGGGGAGCTGTTTTTT. Its protein product is CASEDAGGAKDTGELFF. This chain links TRBV5-1 with TRBJ2-2, with 8 nucleotides matching TRBD1. The ends lost 7 bases at V and 3 bases at J; junction bases unmatched: 14. The CDR3 is 17 residues long. The germline gives CDR1 SGHRS, CDR2 YFSETQ.

The rearrangement links TRBV5-1 to TRBJ1-1; 9 nucleotides align to TRBD1. The germline V gene has CDR1 SGHRS and CDR2 YFSETQ. The CDR3 extends over 15 amino acids. The V gene end was trimmed by 2 bases and the J gene end by 4 bases; junction bases not matched to a gene: 6. The CDR3 DNA follows: TGCGCCAGCAGCTTTTCCGGGACAGGGACCACTGAAGCTTTCTTT. Translated, it gives CASSFSGTGTTEAFF. Filled out from reference TRBV5-1 and TRBJ1-1, the complete variable domain reads KAGVTQTPRYLIKTRGQQVTLSCSPISGHRSVSWYQQTPGQGLQFLFEYFSETQRNKGNFPGRFSGRQFSNSRSEMNVSTLELGDSALYLCASSFSGTGTTEAFFGQGTRLTVV.

The rearrangement joins TRBV2 to TRBJ1-1; the match to TRBD1 covers 8 bases. This CDR3 contains 13 residues. Per the germline V gene, CDR1 is SNHLY and CDR2 is FYNNEI. V shed 7 bases and J 4 bases; nucleotides not matched to a gene: 5. The CDR3 sequence is CASMTTGGTEAFF. The CDR3 DNA reads TGTGCCAGCATGACAACAGGGGGCACTGAAGCTTTCTTT. The full variable domain, completed using reference TRBV2 and TRBJ1-1, is EPEVTQTPSHQVTQMGQEVILRCVPISNHLYFYWYRQILGQKVEFLVSFYNNEISEKSEIFDDQFSVERPDGSNFTLKIRSTKLEDSAMYFCASMTTGGTEAFFGQGTRLTVV.

This clonotype occurred a few times. V gene TRBV29-1 combines with J gene TRBJ1-5; D may be TRBD1 (6 bases). The germline V and J ends were trimmed by 5 bases and 1 base, with 12 bases remaining between them. In germline, CDR1 is SQVTM, CDR2 ANQGSEA. The CDR3 is 14 residues long. As DNA, the CDR3 is TGCAGCGTTTCTGAGGGGGGAAGCAATCAGCCCCAGCATTTT. Protein: CSVSEGGSNQPQHF.

This chain joins TRBV27 and TRBJ2-1; perhaps TRBD2 as D (5 bases). There are 13 residues in the CDR3. V was trimmed by 3 bases and J by 6 bases, leaving 9 bases between them. In germline, CDR1 is MNHEY, CDR2 SMNVEV (reference sequence). The CDR3 region is CASSFWESNEQFF. The CDR3 nucleotides are TGTGCCAGCAGTTTTTGGGAGTCCAATGAGCAGTTCTTC.

Only a few counts were recorded for this clonotype. The chain uses TRBV12-5 and TRBJ1-4; a weak D match, TRBD1 (6 bases). The germline V and J ends were trimmed by 3 bases and 0 bases, with 17 bases remaining between them. This CDR3 spans 18 amino acids. CDR1 and CDR2 (germline): LGHNT, FRNRAP. CDR3 loop: CASGFFTGRGATNEKLFF. The CDR3 DNA is TGTGCTAGTGGTTTCTTCACAGGGAGGGGTGCAACTAATGAAAAACTGTTTTTT. The full variable domain, in which reference TRBV12-5 and TRBJ1-4 provide the parts outside the CDR3, is DARVTQTPRHKVTEMGQEVTMRCQPILGHNTVFWYRQTMMQGLELLAYFRNRAPLDDSGMPKDRFSAEMPDATLATLKIQPSEPRDSAVYFCASGFFTGRGATNEKLFFGSGTQLSVL.

This clonotype has just a few counts. The chain links TRBV20-1 to TRBJ2-7; D might be TRBD1 or TRBD2, each matching 7 bases. The length of the CDR3 is 14 residues. Germline lookup yields CDR1 DFQATT and CDR2 SNEGSKA (reference sequence). Trimming stripped 5 bases from V and 5 bases from J, with 19 bases between. CDR3 sequence: CSAERGRELDEQYF. The CDR3 DNA reads TGCAGTGCTGAGAGGGGGCGGGAGCTCGACGAGCAGTACTTC.

V and J are TRBV7-9 and TRBJ2-1, with D maybe TRBD1 (5 bases). The V end lost 5 bases, the J end lost 1 base, and 6 bases lay between the germline ends. The germline V gene encodes CDR1 SEHNR and CDR2 FQNEAQ (reference sequence). This CDR3 spans 13 amino acids. In DNA, the CDR3 is TGTGCCAGCAGCCGACAGTCCTACAATGAGCAGTTCTTC. Translating gives CASSRQSYNEQFF.

The sample holds a few counts of this clonotype. This chain uses TRBV9 with TRBJ2-1; D remains unclear. This CDR3 has 13 amino acids. Between the trimmed V and J ends, which lost 2 bases and 8 bases, there was a span of 11 bases. Germline V gene sequence: CDR1 SGDLS, CDR2 YYNGEE. CDR3 sequence reads: CASSVHMYDEQFF. The CDR3 nucleotides read TGTGCCAGCAGCGTCCACATGTACGATGAGCAGTTCTTC.

Remarks on this clonotype: An end of the junction does not agree with germline; a read error may underlie this. V is TRBV7-2 and J is TRBJ2-6; TRBD1 is a possible D gene (5 bases). This CDR3 is 14 amino acids long. The V gene's germline CDR1 is SGHTA and CDR2 FQGNSA. CDR3 region: CASSPGSGASVLTF. The CDR3 DNA sequence: TGTGCCAGCAGCCCAGGATCTGGGGCCAGCGTCCTGACTTTC. The full variable domain, with the rest looked up from reference TRBV7-2 and TRBJ2-6, is GAGVSQSPSNKVTEKGKDVELRCDPISGHTALYWYRQSLGQGLEFLIYFQGNSAPDKSGLPSDRFSAERTGGSVSTLTIQRTQQEDSAVYLCASSPGSGASVLTFGAGSRLTVL.

This clonotype turned up a few times. This rearrangement joins TRBV7-9 to TRBJ2-1, with 8 bases fitting TRBD1. Trimming took 6 bases from V and 9 from J; bases not matched to a gene: 4. The CDR3 covers 12 residues. Germline lookup yields CDR1 SEHNR and CDR2 FQNEAQ (reference sequence). CDR3: CASRSGGGEQFF. The CDR3 coding sequence is TGTGCCAGCAGATCAGGGGGCGGTGAGCAGTTCTTC.

The chain links TRBV11-2 to TRBJ2-5, with D possibly being TRBD1 or TRBD2 (5 bases each). Germline values: CDR1 SGHAT, CDR2 FQNNGV. The CDR3 has 14 amino acids. With 4 bases removed from V and 3 bases from J, the gap between germline ends came to 12 bases. CDR3 nucleotides: TGTGCCAGCAGCTGGCGCCTGGGGGAAGAGACCCAGTACTTC. Encoded protein: CASSWRLGEETQYF.

This clonotype was seen only a few times. The chain recombines TRBV7-3 with TRBJ2-6, with 7 positions matching TRBD1. V lost 1 base, J lost 3 bases, and 6 bases stayed unmatched. The germline gives CDR1 SGHTA, CDR2 FQGTGA. CDR3 length equals 17 residues. In DNA, the CDR3 is TGTGCCAGCAGCTTAAGAACAGGGGTGATTGGGGCCAACGTCCTGACTTTC. Amino acid sequence: CASSLRTGVIGANVLTF. The variable domain in full, with the rest retrieved from reference TRBV7-3 and TRBJ2-6, is GAGVSQTPSNKVTEKGKYVELRCDPISGHTALYWYRQSLGQGPEFLIYFQGTGAADDSGLPNDRFFAVRPEGSVSTLKIQRTERGDSAVYLCASSLRTGVIGANVLTFGAGSRLTVL.

The table lists this clonotype with a few counts. The gene calls are TRBV7-8 and TRBJ2-7; D not resolved. The V and J ends lost 5 bases and 0 bases respectively, with 14 bases between them. The CDR3 runs 15 residues. From germline, CDR1 is SGHVS and CDR2 FQNEAQ. The CDR3 reads CASSDPVTLSYEQYF. The CDR3 DNA reads TGTGCCAGCAGCGATCCGGTGACTCTCTCCTACGAGCAGTACTTC. Drawing the rest from reference TRBV7-8 and TRBJ2-7, the complete variable domain is GAGVSQSPRYKVAKRGQDVALRCDPISGHVSLFWYQQALGQGPEFLTYFQNEAQLDKSGLPSDRFFAERPEGSVSTLKIQRTQQEDSAVYLCASSDPVTLSYEQYFGPGTRLTVT.

This clonotype was recorded a few times. This sequence joins TRBV11-3 and TRBJ2-3, with 10 positions matching TRBD2. The CDR3 loop spans 17 amino acids. The trim removed 2 bases at V and 0 bases at J, leaving 5 bases unmatched. The V gene's germline CDR1 is SGHNT and CDR2 YENEEA. CDR3: CASSLSETSGSTDTQYF. The CDR3 DNA sequence: TGTGCCAGCAGCTTAAGTGAGACTAGCGGGAGCACAGATACGCAGTATTTT.

Only one count was recorded for this clonotype. The chain employs TRBV7-6 and TRBJ2-1; D is ambiguous. V lost 1 base, J lost 10 bases, and 14 bases lay in between. The CDR3 spans 14 residues. From germline, CDR1 is SGHVS and CDR2 FNYEAQ. DNA for the CDR3: TGTGCCAGCAGCTTAGGTTTAGTTAGTGACGAGCAGTTCTTC. Encoded protein: CASSLGLVSDEQFF. Using reference TRBV7-6 and TRBJ2-1 for the parts outside the CDR3, the full variable domain is GAGVSQSPRYKVTKRGQDVALRCDPISGHVSLYWYRQALGQGPEFLTYFNYEAQQDKSGLPNDRFSAERPEGSISTLTIQRTEQRDSAMYRCASSLGLVSDEQFFGPGTRLTVL.

This clonotype has only a few counts. The chain recombines TRBV29-1 with TRBJ1-1; D ambiguous. The V end lost 3 bases, the J end lost 0 bases, and 8 bases lay between the germline ends. The germline CDR1 and CDR2 sequences are SQVTM and ANQGSEA. CDR3 length: 13 residues. DNA for the CDR3: TGCAGCGTTGACCCCCTTATGAACACTGAAGCTTTCTTT. This encodes CSVDPLMNTEAFF.

The rearrangement joins TRBV7-9 to TRBJ1-1; D perhaps matches TRBD1 (5 bases). The CDR3 spans 14 residues. Germline CDR1 and CDR2: SEHNR and FQNEAQ (reference sequence). V shed 4 bases and J shed 4 bases, with 13 bases lying between them. The CDR3: CASSSGGRGTEAFF. CDR3 DNA: TGTGCCAGCAGCTCGGGGGGTAGGGGCACTGAAGCTTTCTTT.

The chain is built from TRBV24-1 and TRBJ2-6; 8 bases line up with TRBD1. Trimming cost V 7 bases and J 3 bases; bases outside gene matches: 7. Germline-derived CDR1 and CDR2 are KGHDR and SFDVKD. CDR3 length: 16 residues. DNA of the CDR3: TGTGCCACCAGGCCAGAGACAGGGGATGGGGCCAACGTCCTGACTTTC. This translates into CATRPETGDGANVLTF.

The chain joins TRBV5-5 to TRBJ2-4; D could derive from TRBD1 or TRBD2 (5 bases each). Germline-derived CDR1 and CDR2 are SGHKS and YYEKEE (reference sequence). Trimming shortened V by 3 bases and J by 7 bases, and 8 bases separated the two germline ends. This CDR3 has 12 residues. CDR3 nucleotide sequence: TGTGCCAGCAGCTCCCGGGACAACATTCAGTACTTC. Its translation: CASSSRDNIQYF.

This clonotype was seen a few times. The chain carries TRBV6-1 and TRBJ2-7; 8 bases align to TRBD2. The V gene end was trimmed by 7 bases and the J gene end by 2 bases; junction bases not matched to a gene: 7. In germline, CDR1 is MNHNS, CDR2 SASEGT. The CDR3 has 14 residues. CDR3 sequence reads: CASKILAEAYEQYF. DNA of the CDR3: TGTGCCAGCAAAATACTAGCGGAGGCCTACGAGCAGTACTTC.

A few counts support this clonotype. The J gene is TRBJ2-5, the V gene TRBV27; 7 nucleotides match TRBD2. The length of the CDR3 is 15 residues. Trimming removed 3 bases from V and 5 bases from J; junction bases left unmatched: 9. CDR1 and CDR2 (germline): MNHEY, SMNVEV (reference sequence). The CDR3 region has the DNA TGTGCCAGCAGTTTGTCCGGACTAGTGTGGGAGACCCAGTACTTC. It translates to CASSLSGLVWETQYF.

The sample holds a few counts of this clonotype. The J gene is TRBJ1-1, the V gene TRBV27; D is uncertain. V was shortened by 0 bases and J by 0 bases, with 8 bases between the two germline ends. CDR1 is MNHEY and CDR2 is SMNVEV in the germline V gene (reference sequence). CDR3 size: 15 residues. The CDR3 loop reads CASSLSGNMNTEAFF. The DNA of the CDR3 is TGTGCCAGCAGTTTATCTGGAAATATGAACACTGAAGCTTTCTTT.

The chain has TRBV4-1 and TRBJ1-3; D gene ambiguous. Per germline, CDR1 MGHRA and CDR2 YSYEKL. V lost 0 bases, J lost 0 bases, and 15 bases lay in between. The CDR3 loop spans 18 amino acids. The CDR3 DNA follows: TGCGCCAGCAGCCAAGAGCGCGCAGGCTGGGACTCTGGAAACACCATATATTTT. Its translation is CASSQERAGWDSGNTIYF.

The chain uses TRBV9 and TRBJ2-2; no firm D call. V was clipped by 0 bases and J by 4 bases, with 4 bases between them. Germline V gene data show CDR1 as SGDLS and CDR2 as YYNGEE. The CDR3 sequence is 13 residues long. The CDR3 nucleotides are TGTGCCAGCAGCGTAGTTGGCACCGGGGAGCTGTTTTTT. Its protein product is CASSVVGTGELFF. The full variable domain, rest sourced from reference TRBV9 and TRBJ2-2, is DSGVTQTPKHLITATGQRVTLRCSPRSGDLSVYWYQQSLDQGLQFLIQYYNGEERAKGNILERFSAQQFPDLHSELNLSSLELGDSALYFCASSVVGTGELFFGEGSRLTVL.

This clonotype has ten or more counts. The rearrangement uses TRBV12-3 or TRBV12-4 and TRBJ2-7, with D possibly being TRBD2 (7 bases). V was trimmed by 8 bases and J by 6 bases, leaving 17 bases between them. This CDR3 has 13 residues. The CDR3 DNA reads as TGTGCCAGCCGGGGGGCAGGGTCCAGCGAGCAGTACTTC. Its translation is CASRGAGSSEQYF.

This chain links TRBV29-1 with TRBJ2-1; D might be TRBD2 (5 bases). V dropped 6 bases and J dropped 10 bases, with 10 bases sitting between them. Germline V gene lookup returns CDR1 SQVTM and CDR2 ANQGSEA. The CDR3 loop spans 10 amino acids. The CDR3 DNA follows: TGCAGCGTCCGAGAGCGGGAGCAGTTCTTC. It is translated as CSVREREQFF.

This clonotype was seen only a few times. This chain connects TRBV4-3 to TRBJ2-2, with TRBD2 identical over 8 bases. Unmatched junction bases numbered 8, after V lost 0 bases and J lost 2 bases. The CDR3 extends over 18 amino acids. CDR1 is LGHNA, CDR2 YSLEER, per germline. CDR3 nucleotide sequence: TGCGCCAGCAGCCAAGATCGTAGCGGGAACCCCAACACCGGGGAGCTGTTTTTT. Residues: CASSQDRSGNPNTGELFF.